The sample holds a few counts of the clone carrying this T cell receptor (beta chain). These data belong to a study of molecular identifiers for immune sequencing clone quantification. TCRdb analysed the PCR reads with MiXCR anew, one entry per CDR3 protein. This sample yields over 70,000 distinct CDR3 sequences, of which about 23% are seen a single time; 0.7% to 0.8% belongs to the top ten. This clonotype was obtained from a human donor in good health. Some libraries in this study had Jurkat cell RNA spiked in. Sequenced material: naive CD8+ T cells from blood, with Jurkat cell RNA spiked in. The subset denotes: FACS-sorted CD8+CD4-CCR7+CD45RA+ naive T cells.

DNA of the CDR3: TGTGCCAGCAGCTTAGAGGCGTCCTCAGGCGGGGTACCCTACAATGAGCAGTTCTTC. It is translated as CASSLEASSGGVPYNEQFF. The V gene is TRBV7-6, the J gene TRBJ2-1, with D perhaps TRBD2 (6 bases). This CDR3 is 19 amino acids long. V was shortened by 1 base and J by 2 bases, with 21 bases between the two germline ends. Germline loops: CDR1 SGHVS, CDR2 FNYEAQ.